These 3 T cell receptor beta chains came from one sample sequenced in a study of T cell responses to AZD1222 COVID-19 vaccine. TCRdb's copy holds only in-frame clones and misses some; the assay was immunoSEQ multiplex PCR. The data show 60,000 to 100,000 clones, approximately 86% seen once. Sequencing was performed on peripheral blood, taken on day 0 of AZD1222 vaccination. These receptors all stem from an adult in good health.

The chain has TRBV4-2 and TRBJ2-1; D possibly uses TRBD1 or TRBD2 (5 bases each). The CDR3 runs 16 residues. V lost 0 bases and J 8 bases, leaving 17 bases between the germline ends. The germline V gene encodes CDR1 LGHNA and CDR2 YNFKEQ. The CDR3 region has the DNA TGTGCCAGCAGCCAAGATCGTGGGGGAGCAGTAGATGAGCAGTTCTTC. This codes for CASSQDRGGAVDEQFF.

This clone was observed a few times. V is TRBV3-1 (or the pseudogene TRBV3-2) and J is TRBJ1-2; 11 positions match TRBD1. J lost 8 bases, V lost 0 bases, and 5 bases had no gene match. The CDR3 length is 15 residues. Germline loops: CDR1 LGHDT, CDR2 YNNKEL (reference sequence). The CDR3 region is CASSQDGQGARGYTF. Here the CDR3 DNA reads TGTGCCAGCAGCCAAGATGGACAGGGGGCGCGAGGCTACACCTTC.

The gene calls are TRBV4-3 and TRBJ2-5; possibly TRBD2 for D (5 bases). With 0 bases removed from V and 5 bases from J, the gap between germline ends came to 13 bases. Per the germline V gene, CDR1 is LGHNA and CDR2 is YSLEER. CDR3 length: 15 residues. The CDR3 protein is CASSQDSGRGETQYF. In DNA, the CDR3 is TGCGCCAGCAGCCAAGATAGTGGTCGAGGGGAGACCCAGTACTTC.